The present T cell receptor beta chain was sequenced within a study of T-cell memory formation after mild COVID-19. In its sample, this clonotype was seen a few times. Antigen: not known. General study results and limits: Those CD4+ clones that contracted were mainly in CM and EM (CD8+ ones in EMRA).

TCRdb passed the 5' RACE reads through MiXCR, listing each CDR3 protein once. The data contain around 180,000 distinct CDR3 sequences, approximately 16% of them singletons. The material sequenced was PBMCs or a T cell subset sorted from them (not recorded which). The clonotype was recovered from an adult woman who had mild COVID-19 (a few samples of this study predate the infection). Cell type and time point are not known.

DNA of the CDR3: TGTGCCAGCAGAAACGGACAGGGGGGAACCTACGAGCAGTACTTC. Translation: CASRNGQGGTYEQYF. The chain is built from TRBV6-6 and TRBJ2-7; 10 positions agree with TRBD1. CDR1 MNHNY and CDR2 SVGAGI come from the germline V gene (reference sequence). The CDR3 runs 15 residues. V shed 6 bases, J shed 2 bases, and the junction held 7 bases outside the gene matches.